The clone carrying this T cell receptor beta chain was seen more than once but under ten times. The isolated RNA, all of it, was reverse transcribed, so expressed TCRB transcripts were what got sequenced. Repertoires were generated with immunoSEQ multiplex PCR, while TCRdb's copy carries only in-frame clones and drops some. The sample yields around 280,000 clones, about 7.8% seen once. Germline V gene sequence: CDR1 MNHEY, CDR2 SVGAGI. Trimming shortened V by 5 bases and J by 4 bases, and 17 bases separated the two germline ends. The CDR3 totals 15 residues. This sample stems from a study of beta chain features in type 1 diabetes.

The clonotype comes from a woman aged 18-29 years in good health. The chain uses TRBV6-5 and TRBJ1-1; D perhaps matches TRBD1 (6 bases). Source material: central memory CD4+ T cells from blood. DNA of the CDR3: TGTGCCAGCAGTCCCAAAGGACAGCGAACCACTGAAGCTTTCTTT. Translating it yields CASSPKGQRTTEAFF.